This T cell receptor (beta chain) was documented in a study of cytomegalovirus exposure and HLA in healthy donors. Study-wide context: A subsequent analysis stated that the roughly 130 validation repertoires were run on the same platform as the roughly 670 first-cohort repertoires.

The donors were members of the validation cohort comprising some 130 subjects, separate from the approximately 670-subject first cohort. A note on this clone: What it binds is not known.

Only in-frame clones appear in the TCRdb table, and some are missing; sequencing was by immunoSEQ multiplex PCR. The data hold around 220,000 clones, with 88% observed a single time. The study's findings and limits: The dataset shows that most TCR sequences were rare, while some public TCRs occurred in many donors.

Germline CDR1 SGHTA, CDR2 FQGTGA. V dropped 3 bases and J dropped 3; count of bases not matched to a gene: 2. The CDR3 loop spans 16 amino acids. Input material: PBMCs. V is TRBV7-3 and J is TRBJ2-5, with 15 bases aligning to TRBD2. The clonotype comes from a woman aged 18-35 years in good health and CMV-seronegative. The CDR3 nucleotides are TGTGCCAGCAGCTTGGGACTAGCGGGAGGAGAAGAGACCCAGTACTTC. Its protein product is CASSLGLAGGEETQYF.